The source of this T cell receptor beta chain is a study of glioma-infiltrating T cells after dendritic cell vaccination. Using immunoSEQ multiplex PCR, the repertoire was profiled, and TCRdb retains in-frame clones only, with some absent. Of about 82,000 clones listed, around nine tenths were seen once; the top ten hold 3% to 3.5%. This clone has just one count. Trimming removed 8 bases at V and 4 bases at J, with 12 bases between. CDR1 ENHRY and CDR2 SYGVKD come from the germline V gene. The length of the CDR3 is 13 residues. The receptor's source is a human donor with glioblastoma. The chain employs TRBV10-3 and TRBJ1-3; D perhaps matches TRBD1 (6 bases). The input for sequencing was blood, taken before dendritic cell vaccination. This CDR3 reads CAIAGALGNTIYF. The DNA of the CDR3 is TGTGCCATCGCGGGGGCCCTCGGAAACACCATATATTTT.